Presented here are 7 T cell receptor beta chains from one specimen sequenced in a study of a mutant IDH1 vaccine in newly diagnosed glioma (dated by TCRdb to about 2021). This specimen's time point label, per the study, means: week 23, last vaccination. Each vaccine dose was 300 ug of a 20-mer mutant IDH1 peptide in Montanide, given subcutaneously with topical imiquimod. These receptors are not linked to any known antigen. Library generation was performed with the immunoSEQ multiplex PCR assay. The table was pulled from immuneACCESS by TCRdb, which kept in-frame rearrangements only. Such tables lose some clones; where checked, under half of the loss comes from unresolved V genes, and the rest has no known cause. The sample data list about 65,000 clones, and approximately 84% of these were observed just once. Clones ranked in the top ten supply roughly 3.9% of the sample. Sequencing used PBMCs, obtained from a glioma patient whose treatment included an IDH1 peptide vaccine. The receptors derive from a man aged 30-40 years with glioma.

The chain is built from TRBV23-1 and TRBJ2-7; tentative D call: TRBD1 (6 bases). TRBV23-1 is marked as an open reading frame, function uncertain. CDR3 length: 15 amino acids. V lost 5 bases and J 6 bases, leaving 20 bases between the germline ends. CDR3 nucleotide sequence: TGCGCCAGCAGTTCCCCTGGGGGCAGGGGATGCGAGCAGTACTTC. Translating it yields CASSSPGGRGCEQYF.

The CDR3 nucleotides read TGTGCCACCACCTTCGGCCCAGGCTTTAACTATGGCTACACCTTC. This sequence encodes CATTFGPGFNYGYTF. V is TRBV19 and J is TRBJ1-2; D is undetermined. The V and J ends lost 10 bases and 1 base respectively, with 19 bases between them. CDR3 length equals 15 residues. Germline CDR1 LNHDA, CDR2 SQIVND (reference sequence).

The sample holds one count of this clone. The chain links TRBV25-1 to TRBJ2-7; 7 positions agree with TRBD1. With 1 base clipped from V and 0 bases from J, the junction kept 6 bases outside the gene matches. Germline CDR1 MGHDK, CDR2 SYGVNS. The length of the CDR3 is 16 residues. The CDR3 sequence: CASSESAGGISYEQYF. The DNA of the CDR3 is TGTGCCAGCAGTGAATCGGCAGGGGGAATCTCCTACGAGCAGTACTTC.

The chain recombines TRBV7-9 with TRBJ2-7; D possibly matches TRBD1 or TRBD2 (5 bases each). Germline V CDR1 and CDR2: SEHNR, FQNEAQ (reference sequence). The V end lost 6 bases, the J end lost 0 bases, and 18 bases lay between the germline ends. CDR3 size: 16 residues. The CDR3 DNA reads TGTGCCAGCAGTCCACCCACCGGGACCGACTCCTACGAGCAGTACTTC. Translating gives CASSPPTGTDSYEQYF.

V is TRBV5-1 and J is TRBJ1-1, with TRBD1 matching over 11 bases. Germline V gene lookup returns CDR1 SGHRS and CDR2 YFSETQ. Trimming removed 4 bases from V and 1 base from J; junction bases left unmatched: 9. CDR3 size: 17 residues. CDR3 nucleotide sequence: TGCGCCAGCAGCCCTGGGACAGGGGGGAGGGCGAACACTGAAGCTTTCTTT. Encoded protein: CASSPGTGGRANTEAFF.

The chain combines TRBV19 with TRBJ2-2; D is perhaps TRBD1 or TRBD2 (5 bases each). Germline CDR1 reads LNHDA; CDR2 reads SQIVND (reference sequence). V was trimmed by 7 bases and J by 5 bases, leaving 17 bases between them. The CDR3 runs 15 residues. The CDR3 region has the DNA TGTGCCAGTAAGGAGGACACGGTTGGGACCGGGGAGCTGTTTTTT. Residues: CASKEDTVGTGELFF. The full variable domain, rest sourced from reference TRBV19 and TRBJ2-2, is DGGITQSPKYLFRKEGQNVTLSCEQNLNHDAMYWYRQDPGQGLRLIYYSQIVNDFQKGDIAEGYSVSREKKESFPLTVTSAQKNPTAFYLCASKEDTVGTGELFFGEGSRLTVL.

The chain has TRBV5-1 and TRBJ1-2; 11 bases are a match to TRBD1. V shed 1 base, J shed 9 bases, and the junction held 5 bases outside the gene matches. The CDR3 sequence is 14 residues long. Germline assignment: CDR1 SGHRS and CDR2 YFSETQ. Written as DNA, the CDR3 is TGCGCCAGCAGCTTGAAAGGGACAGGGGGTAGCTACACCTTC. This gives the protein CASSLKGTGGSYTF.